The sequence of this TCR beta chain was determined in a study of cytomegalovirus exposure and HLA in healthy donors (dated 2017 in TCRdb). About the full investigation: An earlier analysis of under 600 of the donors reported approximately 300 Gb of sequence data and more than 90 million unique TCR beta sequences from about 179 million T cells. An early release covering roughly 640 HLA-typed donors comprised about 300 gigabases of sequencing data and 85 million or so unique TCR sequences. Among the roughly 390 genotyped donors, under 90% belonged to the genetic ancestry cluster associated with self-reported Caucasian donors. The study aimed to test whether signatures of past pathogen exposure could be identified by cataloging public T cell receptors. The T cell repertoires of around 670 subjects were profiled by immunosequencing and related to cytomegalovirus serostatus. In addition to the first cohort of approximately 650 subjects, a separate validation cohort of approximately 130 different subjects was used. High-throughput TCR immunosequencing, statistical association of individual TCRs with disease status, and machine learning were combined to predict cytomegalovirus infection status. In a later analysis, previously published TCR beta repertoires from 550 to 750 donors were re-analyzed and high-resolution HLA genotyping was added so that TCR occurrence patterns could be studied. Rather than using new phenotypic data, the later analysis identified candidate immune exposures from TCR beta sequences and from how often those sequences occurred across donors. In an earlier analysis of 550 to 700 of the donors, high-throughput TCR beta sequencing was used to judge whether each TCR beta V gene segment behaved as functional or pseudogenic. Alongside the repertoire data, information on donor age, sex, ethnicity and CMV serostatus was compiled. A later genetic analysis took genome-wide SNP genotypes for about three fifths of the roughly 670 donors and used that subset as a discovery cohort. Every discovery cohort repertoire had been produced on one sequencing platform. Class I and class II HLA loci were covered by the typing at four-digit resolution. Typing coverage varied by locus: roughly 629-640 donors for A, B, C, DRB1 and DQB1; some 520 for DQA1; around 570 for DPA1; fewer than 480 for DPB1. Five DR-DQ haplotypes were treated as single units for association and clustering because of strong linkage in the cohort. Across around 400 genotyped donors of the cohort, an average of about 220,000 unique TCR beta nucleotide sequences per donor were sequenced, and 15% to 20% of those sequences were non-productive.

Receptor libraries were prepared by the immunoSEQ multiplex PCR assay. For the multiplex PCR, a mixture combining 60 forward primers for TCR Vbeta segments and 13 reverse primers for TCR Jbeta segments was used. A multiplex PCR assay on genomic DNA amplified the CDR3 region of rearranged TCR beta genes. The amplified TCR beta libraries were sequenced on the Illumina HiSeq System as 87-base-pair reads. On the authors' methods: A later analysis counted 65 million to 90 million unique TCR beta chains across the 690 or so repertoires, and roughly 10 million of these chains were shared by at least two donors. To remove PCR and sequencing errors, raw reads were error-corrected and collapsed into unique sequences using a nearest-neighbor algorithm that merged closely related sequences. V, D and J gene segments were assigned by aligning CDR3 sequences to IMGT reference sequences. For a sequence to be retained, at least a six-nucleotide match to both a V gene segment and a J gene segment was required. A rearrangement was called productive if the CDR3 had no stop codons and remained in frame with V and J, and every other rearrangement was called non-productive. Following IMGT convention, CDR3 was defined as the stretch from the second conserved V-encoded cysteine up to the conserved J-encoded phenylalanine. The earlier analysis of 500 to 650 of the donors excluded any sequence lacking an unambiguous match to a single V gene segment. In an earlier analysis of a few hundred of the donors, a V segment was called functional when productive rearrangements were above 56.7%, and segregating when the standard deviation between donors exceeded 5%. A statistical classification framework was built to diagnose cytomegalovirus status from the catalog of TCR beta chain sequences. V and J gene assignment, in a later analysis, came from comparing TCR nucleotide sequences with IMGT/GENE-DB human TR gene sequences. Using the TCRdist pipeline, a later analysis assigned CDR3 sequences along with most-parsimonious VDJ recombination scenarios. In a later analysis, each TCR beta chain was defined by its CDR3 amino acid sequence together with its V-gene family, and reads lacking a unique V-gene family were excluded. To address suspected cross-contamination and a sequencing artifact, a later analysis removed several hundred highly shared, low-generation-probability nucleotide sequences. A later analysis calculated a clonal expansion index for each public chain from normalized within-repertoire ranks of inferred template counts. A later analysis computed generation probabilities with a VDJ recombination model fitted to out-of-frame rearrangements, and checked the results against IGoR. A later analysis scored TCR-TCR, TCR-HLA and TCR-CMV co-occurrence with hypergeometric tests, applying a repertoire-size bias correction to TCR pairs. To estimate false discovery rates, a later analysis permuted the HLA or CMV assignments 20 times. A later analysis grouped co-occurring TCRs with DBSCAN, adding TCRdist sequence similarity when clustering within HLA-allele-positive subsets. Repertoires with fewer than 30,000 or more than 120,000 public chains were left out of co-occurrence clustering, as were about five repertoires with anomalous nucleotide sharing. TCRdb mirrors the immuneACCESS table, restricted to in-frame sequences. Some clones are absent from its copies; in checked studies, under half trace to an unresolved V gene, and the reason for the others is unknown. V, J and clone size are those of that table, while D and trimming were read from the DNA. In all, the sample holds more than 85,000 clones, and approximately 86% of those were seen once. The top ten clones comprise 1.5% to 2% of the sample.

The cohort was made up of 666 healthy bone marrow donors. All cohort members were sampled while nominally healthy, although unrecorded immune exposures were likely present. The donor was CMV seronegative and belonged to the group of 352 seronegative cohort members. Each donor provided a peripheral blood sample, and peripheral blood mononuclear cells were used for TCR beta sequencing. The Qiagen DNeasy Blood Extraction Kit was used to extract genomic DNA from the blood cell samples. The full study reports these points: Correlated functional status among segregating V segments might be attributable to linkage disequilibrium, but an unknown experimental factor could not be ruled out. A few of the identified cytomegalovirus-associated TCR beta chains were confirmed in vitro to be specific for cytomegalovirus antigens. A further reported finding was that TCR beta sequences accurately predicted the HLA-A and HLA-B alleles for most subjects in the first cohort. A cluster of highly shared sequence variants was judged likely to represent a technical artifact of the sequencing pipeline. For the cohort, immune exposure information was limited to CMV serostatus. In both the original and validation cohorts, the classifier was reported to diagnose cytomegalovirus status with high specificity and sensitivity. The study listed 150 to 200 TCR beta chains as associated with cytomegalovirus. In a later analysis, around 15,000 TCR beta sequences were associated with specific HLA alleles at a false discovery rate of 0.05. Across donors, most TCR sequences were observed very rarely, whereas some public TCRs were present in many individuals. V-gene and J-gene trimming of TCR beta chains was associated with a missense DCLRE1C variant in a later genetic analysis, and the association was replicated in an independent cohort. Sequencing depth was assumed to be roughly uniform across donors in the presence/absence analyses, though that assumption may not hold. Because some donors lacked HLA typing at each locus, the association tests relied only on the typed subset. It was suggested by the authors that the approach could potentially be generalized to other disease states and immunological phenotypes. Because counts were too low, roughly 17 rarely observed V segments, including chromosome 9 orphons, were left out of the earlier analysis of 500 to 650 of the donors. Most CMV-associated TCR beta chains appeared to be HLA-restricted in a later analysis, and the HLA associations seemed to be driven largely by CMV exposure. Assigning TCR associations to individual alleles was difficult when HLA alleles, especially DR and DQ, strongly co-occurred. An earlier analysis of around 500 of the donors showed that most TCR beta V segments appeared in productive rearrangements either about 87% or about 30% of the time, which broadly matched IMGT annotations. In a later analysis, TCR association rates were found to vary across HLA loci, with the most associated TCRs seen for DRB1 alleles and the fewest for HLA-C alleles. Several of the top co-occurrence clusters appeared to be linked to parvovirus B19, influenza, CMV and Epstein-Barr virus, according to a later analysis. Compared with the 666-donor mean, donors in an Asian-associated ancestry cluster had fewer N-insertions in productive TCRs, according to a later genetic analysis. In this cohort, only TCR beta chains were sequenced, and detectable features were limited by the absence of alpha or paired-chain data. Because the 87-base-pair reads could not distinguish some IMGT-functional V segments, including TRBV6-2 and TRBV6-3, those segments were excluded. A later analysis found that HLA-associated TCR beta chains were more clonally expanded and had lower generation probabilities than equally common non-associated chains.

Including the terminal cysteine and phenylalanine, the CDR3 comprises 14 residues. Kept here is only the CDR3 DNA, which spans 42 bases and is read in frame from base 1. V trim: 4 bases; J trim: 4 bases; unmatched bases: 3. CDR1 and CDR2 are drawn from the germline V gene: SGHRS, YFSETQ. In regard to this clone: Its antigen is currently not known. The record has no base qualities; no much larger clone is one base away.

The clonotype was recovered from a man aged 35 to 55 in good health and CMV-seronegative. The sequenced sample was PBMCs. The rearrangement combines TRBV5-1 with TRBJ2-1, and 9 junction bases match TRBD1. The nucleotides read TGCGCCAGCAGCGGGACAGGGCGGTACAATGAGCAGTTCTTC. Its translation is CASSGTGRYNEQFF.